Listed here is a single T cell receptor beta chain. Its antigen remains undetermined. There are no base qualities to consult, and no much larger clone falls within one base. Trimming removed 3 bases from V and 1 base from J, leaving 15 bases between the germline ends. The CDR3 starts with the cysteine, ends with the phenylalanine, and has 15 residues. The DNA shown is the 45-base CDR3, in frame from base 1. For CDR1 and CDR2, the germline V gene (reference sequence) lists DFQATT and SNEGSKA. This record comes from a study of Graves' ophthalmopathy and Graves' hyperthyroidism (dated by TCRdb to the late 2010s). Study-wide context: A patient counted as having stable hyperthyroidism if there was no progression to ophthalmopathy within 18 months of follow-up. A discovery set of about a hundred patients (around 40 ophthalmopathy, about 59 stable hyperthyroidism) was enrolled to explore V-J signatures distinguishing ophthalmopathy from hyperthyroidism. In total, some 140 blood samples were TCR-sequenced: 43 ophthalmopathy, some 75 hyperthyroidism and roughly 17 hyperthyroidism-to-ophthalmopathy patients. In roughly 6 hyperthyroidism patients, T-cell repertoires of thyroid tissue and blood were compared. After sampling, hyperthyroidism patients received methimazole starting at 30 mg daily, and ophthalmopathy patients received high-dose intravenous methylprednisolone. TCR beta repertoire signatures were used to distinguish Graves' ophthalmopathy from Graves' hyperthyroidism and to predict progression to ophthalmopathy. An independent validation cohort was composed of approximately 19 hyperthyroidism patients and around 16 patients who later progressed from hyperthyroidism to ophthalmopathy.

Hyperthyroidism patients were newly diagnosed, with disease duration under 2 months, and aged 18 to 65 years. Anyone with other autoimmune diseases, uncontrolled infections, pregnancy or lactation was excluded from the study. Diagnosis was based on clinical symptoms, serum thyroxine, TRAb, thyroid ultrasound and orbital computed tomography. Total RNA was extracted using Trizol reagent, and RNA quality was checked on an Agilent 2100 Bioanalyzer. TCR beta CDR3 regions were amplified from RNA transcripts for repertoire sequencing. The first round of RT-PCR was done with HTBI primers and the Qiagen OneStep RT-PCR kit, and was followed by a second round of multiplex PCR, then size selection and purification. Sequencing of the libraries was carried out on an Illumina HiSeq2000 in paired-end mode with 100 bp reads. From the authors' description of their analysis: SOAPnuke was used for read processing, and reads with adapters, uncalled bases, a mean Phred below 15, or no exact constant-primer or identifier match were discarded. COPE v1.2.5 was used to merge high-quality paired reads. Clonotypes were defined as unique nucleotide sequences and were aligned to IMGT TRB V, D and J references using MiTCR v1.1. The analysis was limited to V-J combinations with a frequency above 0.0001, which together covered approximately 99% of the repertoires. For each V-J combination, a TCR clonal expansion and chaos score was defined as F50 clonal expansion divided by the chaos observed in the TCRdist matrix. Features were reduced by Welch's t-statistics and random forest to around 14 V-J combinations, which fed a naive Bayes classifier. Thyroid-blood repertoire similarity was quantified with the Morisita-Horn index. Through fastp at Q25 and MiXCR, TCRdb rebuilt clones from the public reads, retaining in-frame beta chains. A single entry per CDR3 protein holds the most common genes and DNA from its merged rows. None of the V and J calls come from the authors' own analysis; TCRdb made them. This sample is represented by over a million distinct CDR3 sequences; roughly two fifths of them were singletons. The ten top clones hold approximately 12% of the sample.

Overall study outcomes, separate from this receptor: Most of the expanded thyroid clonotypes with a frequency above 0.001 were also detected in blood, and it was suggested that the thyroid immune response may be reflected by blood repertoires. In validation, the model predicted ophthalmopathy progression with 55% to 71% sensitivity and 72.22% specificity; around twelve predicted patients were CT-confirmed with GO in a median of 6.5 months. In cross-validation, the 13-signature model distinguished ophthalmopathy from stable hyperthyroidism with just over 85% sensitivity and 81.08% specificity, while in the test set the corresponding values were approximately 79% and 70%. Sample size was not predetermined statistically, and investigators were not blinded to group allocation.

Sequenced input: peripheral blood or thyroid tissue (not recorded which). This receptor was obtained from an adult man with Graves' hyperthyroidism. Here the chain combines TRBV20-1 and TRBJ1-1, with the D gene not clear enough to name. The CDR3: CSARAPDTANTEAFF. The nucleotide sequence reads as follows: TGCAGTGCTAGGGCCCCTGATACAGCGAACACTGAAGCTTTCTTT.